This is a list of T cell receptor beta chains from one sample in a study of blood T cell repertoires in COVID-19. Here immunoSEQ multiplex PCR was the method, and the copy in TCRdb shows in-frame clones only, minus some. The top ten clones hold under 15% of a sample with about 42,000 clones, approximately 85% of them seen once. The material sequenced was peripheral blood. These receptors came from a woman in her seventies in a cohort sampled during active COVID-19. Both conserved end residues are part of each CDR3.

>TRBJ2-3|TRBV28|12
CASGRAADTQYF
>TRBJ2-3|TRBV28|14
CASSPLAGADTQYF
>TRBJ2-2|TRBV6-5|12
CASSSFAGELFF
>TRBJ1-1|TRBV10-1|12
CASSAGRAEAFF
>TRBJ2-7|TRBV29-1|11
CSVRGEYEQYF
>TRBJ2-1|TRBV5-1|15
CASSLVGEDYNEQFF
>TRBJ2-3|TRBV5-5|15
CASSLGQGVRDTQYF
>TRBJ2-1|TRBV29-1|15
CSVEVLAGLYNEQFF
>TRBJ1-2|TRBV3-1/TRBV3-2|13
CASGGDSGSGYTF
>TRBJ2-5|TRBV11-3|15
CASSLDASGTETQYF
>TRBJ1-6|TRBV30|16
CAWRSAGLAFNSPLHF
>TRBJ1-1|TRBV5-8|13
CASSFGVYTEAFF
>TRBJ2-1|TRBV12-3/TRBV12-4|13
CASRRGGGNEQFF
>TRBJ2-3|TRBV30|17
CAWRIRDYTRGTDTQYF
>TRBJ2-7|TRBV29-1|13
CSLKVGPRGEQYF
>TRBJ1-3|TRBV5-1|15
CASSPEGVSGNTIYF
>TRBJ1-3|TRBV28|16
CASSSPEDRSGNTIYF
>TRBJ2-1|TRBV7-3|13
CASSLAENNEQFF
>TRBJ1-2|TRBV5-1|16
CASSLDRGQGIHGYTF
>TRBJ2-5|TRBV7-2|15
CASSPRKSDKETQYF
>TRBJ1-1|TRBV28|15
CASSSGTGLSTEAFF
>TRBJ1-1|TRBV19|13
CASSTTGPTEAFF
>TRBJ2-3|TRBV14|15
CASSQVLGLTDTQYF
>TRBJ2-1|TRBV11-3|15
CASSGGHTQPNEQFF
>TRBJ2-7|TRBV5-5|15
CASSLDLGSSYEQYF
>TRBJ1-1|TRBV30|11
CAWSMNTEAFF
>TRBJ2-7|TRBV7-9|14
CASKPPGQMGEQYF
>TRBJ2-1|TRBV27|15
CASSFYRVVDNEQFF
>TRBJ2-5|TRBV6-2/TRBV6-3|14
CASSYSRLGETQYF
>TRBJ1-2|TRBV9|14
CASSEGQGNYGYTF
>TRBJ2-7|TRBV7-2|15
CASSLESGSRHEQYF
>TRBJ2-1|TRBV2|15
CASTLASSSYNEQFF
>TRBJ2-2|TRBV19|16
CASRTSGSTDTGELFF